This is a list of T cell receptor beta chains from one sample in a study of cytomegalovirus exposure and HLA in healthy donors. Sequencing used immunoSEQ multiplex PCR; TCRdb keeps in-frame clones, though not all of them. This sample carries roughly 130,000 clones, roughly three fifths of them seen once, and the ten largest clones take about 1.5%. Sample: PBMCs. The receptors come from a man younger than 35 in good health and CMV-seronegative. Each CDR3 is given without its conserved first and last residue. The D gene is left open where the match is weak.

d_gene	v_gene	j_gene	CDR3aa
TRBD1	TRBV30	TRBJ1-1	AWSVKQPGTGGGMGTEAF
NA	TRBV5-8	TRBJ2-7	ASSTGFTYEQY
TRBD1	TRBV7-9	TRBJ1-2	ASTESGTGYGYT
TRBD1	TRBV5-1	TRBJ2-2	ASSTRTGGASGELF
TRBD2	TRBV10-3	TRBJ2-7	AISDPGLTYEQY
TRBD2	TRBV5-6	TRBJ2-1	ASSSGLAGGDEQF
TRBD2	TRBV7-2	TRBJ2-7	ASSLGGLAGLYEQY
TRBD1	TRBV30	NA	AWQGAPYEQY
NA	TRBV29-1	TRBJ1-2	SADYGYT
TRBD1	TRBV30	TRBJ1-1	AWSDPTGRAF
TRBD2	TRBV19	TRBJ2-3	ASSMGLTTQY
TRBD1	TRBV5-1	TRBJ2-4	ASSLDRGQNIQY
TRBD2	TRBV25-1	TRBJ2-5	ASSEYGREAETQY
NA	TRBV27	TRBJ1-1	ASTRLGDMSITEAF
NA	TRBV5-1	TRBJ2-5	ASSSVKTQY